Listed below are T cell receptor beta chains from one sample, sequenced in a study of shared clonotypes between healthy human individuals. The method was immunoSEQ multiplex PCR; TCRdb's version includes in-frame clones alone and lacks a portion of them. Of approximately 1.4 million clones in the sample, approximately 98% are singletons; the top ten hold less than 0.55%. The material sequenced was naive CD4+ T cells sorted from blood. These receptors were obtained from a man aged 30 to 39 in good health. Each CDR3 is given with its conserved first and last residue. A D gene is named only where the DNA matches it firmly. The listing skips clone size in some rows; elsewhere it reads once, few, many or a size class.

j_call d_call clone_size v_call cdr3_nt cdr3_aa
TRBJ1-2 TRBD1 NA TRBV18 TGTGCCAGCTCACCCCTAAGACAGGGTAACTATGGCTACACCTTC CASSPLRQGNYGYTF
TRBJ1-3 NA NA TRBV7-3 TGTGCCAGCAGCATGATGCTCGGAAACACCATATATTTT CASSMMLGNTIYF
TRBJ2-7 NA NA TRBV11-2 TGTGCCAGCAGACCCGGGGGCTCCTACGAGCAGTACTTC CASRPGGSYEQYF
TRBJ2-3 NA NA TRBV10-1 TGCGCCACCGCAGGTGCAGATACGCAGTATTTT CATAGADTQYF
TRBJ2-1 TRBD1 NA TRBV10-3 TGTGCCATCAGGGACAGGGGGAGTGGGAATGAGCAGTTCTTC CAIRDRGSGNEQFF
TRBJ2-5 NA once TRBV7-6 TGTGCCAGCAGGGGGTCGCCGGAGACCCAGTACTTC CASRGSPETQYF
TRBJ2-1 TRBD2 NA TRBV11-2 TGTGCCAGCAGCTTATTAGCGGGACCGTACAATGAGCAGTTCTTC CASSLLAGPYNEQFF
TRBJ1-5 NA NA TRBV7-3 TGTGCCAGCAGCTTAACAGGGCCCAATCAGCCCCAGCATTTT CASSLTGPNQPQHF
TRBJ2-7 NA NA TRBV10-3 TGTGCCACGACCGAGGGTAGCGGGCAGTACTTC CATTEGSGQYF
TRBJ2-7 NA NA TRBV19 TGTGCCAGTAGCCCCAGGGAGAGCTACGAGCAGTACTTC CASSPRESYEQYF
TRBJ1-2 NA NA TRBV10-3 TGTGCCATCAGCGCTGACAGGACCGGTGGCTACACCTTC CAISADRTGGYTF
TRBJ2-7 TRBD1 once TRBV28 TGTGCCAGCATCCTGACAGGGGGCGATTACGAGCAGTACTTC CASILTGGDYEQYF
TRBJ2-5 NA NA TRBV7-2 TGTGCCAGCAGCTTAGCCGGGGCGGGGGCGCTCAGACAGACCCAGTACTTC CASSLAGAGALRQTQYF
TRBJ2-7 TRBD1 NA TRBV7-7 TGTGCTAGCAGCTTACGACAGGGAAGCTCCTACGAGCAGTACTTC CASSLRQGSSYEQYF
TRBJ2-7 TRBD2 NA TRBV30 TGTGCCTGGAGTGTAGGGCTAGCGGAGGGCTACGAGCAGTACTTC CAWSVGLAEGYEQYF
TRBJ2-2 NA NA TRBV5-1 TGCGCCAGCAGTTGGGGGACCGGGGAGCTGTTTTTT CASSWGTGELFF
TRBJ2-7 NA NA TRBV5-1 TGCGCCAGCGGTGGGGGAGGAACAGGGACTCCGACAGTCATGTACTTC CASGGGGTGTPTVMYF
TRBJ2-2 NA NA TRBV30 TGTGCCTGGAGTCCGGTCAACACCGGGGAGCTGTTTTTT CAWSPVNTGELFF
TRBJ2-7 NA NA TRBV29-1 TGCAGCGTTTCTAGGGATGCGGGGAAGCAGTACTTC CSVSRDAGKQYF
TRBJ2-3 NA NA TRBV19 TGTGCCAGTAGTCCCGATAAGACTAGCACAGATACGCAGTATTTT CASSPDKTSTDTQYF
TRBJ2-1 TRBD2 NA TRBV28 TGTGCCAGCAGTTTAATCAGTGGACTAGCTCTCAGTGAGCAGTTCTTC CASSLISGLALSEQFF
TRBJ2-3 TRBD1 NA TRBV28 TGTGCCAGCAGTCCTACGGGACAGGTCATAACAGATACGCAGTATTTT CASSPTGQVITDTQYF
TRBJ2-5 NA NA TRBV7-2 TGTGCCAGCAGCCTATACAGGACGATGGGTGGGCCGACCCAGTACTTC CASSLYRTMGGPTQYF
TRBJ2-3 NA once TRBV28 TGTGCCAGCAAAGGGGGGTTGGATACGCAGTATTTT CASKGGLDTQYF
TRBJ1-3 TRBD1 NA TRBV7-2 TGTGCCAGCAGCCCCCGGAAGTCGACAGGGGGCCCTGGAAACACCATATATTTT CASSPRKSTGGPGNTIYF
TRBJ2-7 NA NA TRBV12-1 TGTGCCAGCAGCTCCGGGACTAGTTACGAGCAGTACTTC CASSSGTSYEQYF
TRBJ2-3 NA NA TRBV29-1 TGCAGCGTAGTTAAGACAGGCATCACAGATACGCAGTATTTT CSVVKTGITDTQYF
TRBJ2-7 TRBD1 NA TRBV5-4 TGTGCCAGCAGCTTGTTCGACAGGGACTCCTACGAGCAGTACTTC CASSLFDRDSYEQYF
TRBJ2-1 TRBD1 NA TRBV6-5 TGTGCCAGCAGAAGACAGGGGGCGTCTTACAATGAGCAGTTCTTC CASRRQGASYNEQFF
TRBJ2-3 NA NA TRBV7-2 TGTGCCAGCAGCTTAGACTGGCGGGGCCCCGGAGATACGCAGTATTTT CASSLDWRGPGDTQYF
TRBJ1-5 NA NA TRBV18 TGTGCCAGCTCACCAGGGCAGCCCGGGGGGAATCAGCCCCAGCATTTT CASSPGQPGGNQPQHF
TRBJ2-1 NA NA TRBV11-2 TGTGCCAGCAGCCCCGGGACGGTTTCCTACAATGAGCAGTTCTTC CASSPGTVSYNEQFF
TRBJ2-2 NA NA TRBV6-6 TGTGCCAGCAGTAACGGCGAAAACACCGGGGAGCTGTTTTTT CASSNGENTGELFF
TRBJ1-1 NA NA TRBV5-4 TGTGCCAGCAGCCAAGCGGGACCGCCCGTTGAAGCTTTCTTT CASSQAGPPVEAFF
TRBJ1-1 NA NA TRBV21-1 TGTGCCAGCAGCAAAAGAAAACCTTTGGGGCGAAGGGTCGAGGGGACTGAAGCTTTCTTT CASSKRKPLGRRVEGTEAFF
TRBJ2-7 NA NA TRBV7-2 TGTGCCAGCAGCCCGGGCCTCCGGGTGGGGGAGCAGTACTTC CASSPGLRVGEQYF
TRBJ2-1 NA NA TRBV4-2 TGTGCCACCTTGGGGGCTAGTCTCGATGAGCAGTTCTTC CATLGASLDEQFF
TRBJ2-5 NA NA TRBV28 TGTGCCAGCAGTTTGCCGGGAGATCCCTTTGAGACCCAGTACTTC CASSLPGDPFETQYF
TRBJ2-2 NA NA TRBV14 TGTGCCAGCAGCCAGCACCGGGACACCAGAGGCGGGGAGCTGTTTTTT CASSQHRDTRGGELFF
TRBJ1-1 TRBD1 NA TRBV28 TGTGCCAGCAGCCAAAGCCCGGGACAGGGAGATTTTGAAGCTTTCTTT CASSQSPGQGDFEAFF
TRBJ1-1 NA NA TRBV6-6 TGTGCCAGCAGTTACGGGATAGGTCGAAGTACTGAAGCTTTCTTT CASSYGIGRSTEAFF
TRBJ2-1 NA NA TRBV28 TGTGCCAGCAGTTCCTCTAGTTTTCTCGCCTACAATGAGCAGTTCTTC CASSSSSFLAYNEQFF
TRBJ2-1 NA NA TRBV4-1 TGCGCCAGCAGCCAAGGGCGGGGACTGGGCTACAATGAGCAGTTCTTC CASSQGRGLGYNEQFF
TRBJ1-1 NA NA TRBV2 TGTGCCAGCATCCCGGAAATGAACACTGAAGCTTTCTTT CASIPEMNTEAFF
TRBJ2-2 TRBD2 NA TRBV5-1 TGCGCCAGCACCATGTCTAGCGGGACGACCGGGGAGCTGTTTTTT CASTMSSGTTGELFF
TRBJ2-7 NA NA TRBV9 TGTGCCAGCAGCGTAGAACAGGGACGCTCCTACGAGCAGTACTTC CASSVEQGRSYEQYF
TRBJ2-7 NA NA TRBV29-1 TGCAGCGTTGCATTGGACAGCGCATACTCCTACGAGCAGTACTTC CSVALDSAYSYEQYF
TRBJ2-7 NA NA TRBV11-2 TGTGCCAGCAGCGATACCAAGACGACAGATCTACGAGGGCAGTACTTC CASSDTKTTDLRGQYF
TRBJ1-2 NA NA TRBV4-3 TGCGCCAGCAGCCAGGAGGGCTGGGCAGGGGAAGGCTATGGCTACACCTTC CASSQEGWAGEGYGYTF
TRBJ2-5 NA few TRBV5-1 TGCGCCAGCAGCTTGGGTGGGCAGGGCCAAGAGACCCAGTACTTC CASSLGGQGQETQYF
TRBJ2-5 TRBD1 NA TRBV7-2 TGTGCCAGCAGCGAACAGGGGTTCGCCCAAGAGACCCAGTACTTC CASSEQGFAQETQYF
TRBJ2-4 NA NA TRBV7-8 TGTGCCAGCAGCTTAGCTCTCTCAGGTTCTCTAGCCAAAAACATTCAGTACTTC CASSLALSGSLAKNIQYF
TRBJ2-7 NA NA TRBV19 TGTGCCAGTAGCCGGGCTCCCTACGAGCAGTACTTC CASSRAPYEQYF